The clone carrying this TCR beta chain appeared a few times. The same CDR3 arises from other DNA sequences in this sample as well. Seattle's enrolled individuals joined amid active infection and were then monitored longitudinally. The sample originates from a study of blood T cell repertoires in COVID-19. Turning to the study itself: The samples span acute and convalescent COVID-19 from the United States, Italy and Spain.

In the original workflow: Amplification of reference gene primers provided the estimated nucleated cell counts. Method: immunoSEQ multiplex PCR; TCRdb's copy keeps in-frame clones and lacks some. The DNA gave D and trimming, while V, J and clone size come from that table. The sample contains about 150,000 clones, about nine tenths of which appear only once. This receptor was identified in a human donor with COVID-19, enrolled during active disease. The donor label of this sample is uncertain. Sequencing used peripheral blood.

The CDR3 nucleotides are TGCGCCAGCAGCTCCCCCCCAGGGAAGCGGGGCCTCGAAGAGACCCAGTACTTC. The encoded protein is CASSSPPGKRGLEETQYF. The chain combines TRBV5-1 with TRBJ2-5; 7 nucleotides agree with TRBD2. V shed 3 bases and J 3 bases; nucleotides not matched to a gene: 17. The germline V gene has CDR1 SGHRS and CDR2 YFSETQ. There are 18 residues in the CDR3. The whole variable domain, filled in from reference TRBV5-1 and TRBJ2-5, reads KAGVTQTPRYLIKTRGQQVTLSCSPISGHRSVSWYQQTPGQGLQFLFEYFSETQRNKGNFPGRFSGRQFSNSRSEMNVSTLELGDSALYLCASSSPPGKRGLEETQYFGPGTRLLVL.